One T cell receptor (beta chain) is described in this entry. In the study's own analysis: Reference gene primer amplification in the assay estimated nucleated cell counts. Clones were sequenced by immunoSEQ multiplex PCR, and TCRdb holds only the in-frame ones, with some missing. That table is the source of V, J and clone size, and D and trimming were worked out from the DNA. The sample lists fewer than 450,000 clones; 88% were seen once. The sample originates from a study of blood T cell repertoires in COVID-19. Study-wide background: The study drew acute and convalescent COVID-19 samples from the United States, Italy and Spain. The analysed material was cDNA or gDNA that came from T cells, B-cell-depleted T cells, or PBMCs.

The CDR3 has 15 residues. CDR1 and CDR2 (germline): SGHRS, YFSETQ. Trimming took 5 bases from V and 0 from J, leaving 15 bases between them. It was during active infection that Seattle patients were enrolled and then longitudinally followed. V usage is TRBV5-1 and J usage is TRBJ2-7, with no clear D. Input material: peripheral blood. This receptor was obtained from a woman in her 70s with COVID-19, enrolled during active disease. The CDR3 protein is CASRSGFLSSYEQYF. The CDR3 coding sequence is TGCGCCAGCAGATCAGGTTTCTTGAGCTCCTACGAGCAGTACTTC.